This is a list of T cell receptor beta chains from one sample in a study of beta chain features in type 1 diabetes. Repertoires were generated with immunoSEQ multiplex PCR, while TCRdb's copy carries only in-frame clones and drops some. The sample has roughly 230,000 clones; about 11% are singletons. Sample: naive CD4+ T cells from blood. All receptors derive from a man aged 25 to 40 with type 1 diabetes. Both conserved end residues are part of each CDR3.

>TRBV19|TRBJ2-2
CASSIFAAGGELFF
>TRBV18|TRBJ1-2
CASSPLSDRASGYTF
>TRBV29-1|TRBJ1-1
CSVAGANTEAFF
>TRBV4-2|TRBJ2-1
CASSQDRGREQFF
>TRBV27|TRBJ2-1
CASASTLGTGYVNEQFF
>TRBV30|TRBJ1-6
CAWGRTGGFNSPLHF
>TRBV7-2|TRBJ2-1
CASSLAGATYNEQFF
>TRBV18|TRBJ2-5
CASSPGTRGETQYF
>TRBV7-9|TRBJ2-3
CASSRRQGLTDTQYF
>TRBV4-2|TRBJ1-1
CASSPGVGGGGTEAFF
>TRBV18|TRBJ2-7
CASSPNRSPYEQYF
>TRBV7-2|TRBJ2-5
CASSLRRGRETQYF
>TRBV5-4|TRBJ2-1
CASSQDSREGHEQFF
>TRBV7-8|TRBJ1-2
CASSLGMGVYGYTF
>TRBV9|TRBJ1-3
CASSVEPISGNTIYF
>TRBV29-1|TRBJ2-7
CSAKTRRDGEQYF
>TRBV30|TRBJ2-3
CAIRLAGARDTQYF
>TRBV7-9|TRBJ2-7
CASSLGLSFGQYF
>TRBV18|TRBJ2-5
CASSAYQETQYF
>TRBV29-1|TRBJ1-3
CSVDGGPGNTIYF
>TRBV7-2|TRBJ1-5
CASSWAPSNQPQHF
>TRBV9|TRBJ2-2
CASSVEAGAGELFF
>TRBV21-1|TRBJ1-2
CASSSGTGVYGYTF
>TRBV28|TRBJ1-5
CASTSRGRYQPQHF
>TRBV5-4|TRBJ1-2
CASSLNRDSLNYGYTF
>TRBV5-1|TRBJ1-2
CASSFGDYGYTF
>TRBV28|TRBJ1-5
CASSKAGPQHF
>TRBV12-5|TRBJ2-7
CASGPGGTGYYPTYEQYF
>TRBV7-2|TRBJ2-5
CASSRGLVQETQYF
>TRBV30|TRBJ1-6
CAWTNQGSYNSPLHF
>TRBV27|TRBJ1-4
CASSLRRGEKLFF
>TRBV7-9|TRBJ2-1
CASSPRPGQNYNEQFF
>TRBV27|TRBJ1-6
CASSLSRWDSPLHF
>TRBV2|TRBJ2-2
CASRALAGGAGELFF
>TRBV5-4|TRBJ2-7
CASSFGTGSSYEQYF
>TRBV14|TRBJ2-3
CASSRLQTTDTQYF
>TRBV27|TRBJ2-5
CASSLRGGETQYF
>TRBV7-2|TRBJ2-7
CASSLAGGNYEQYF
>TRBV7-2|TRBJ2-3
CASSLPRLSTDTQYF
>TRBV5-6|TRBJ2-1
CASSLAWVGAREVGNEQFF
>TRBV29-1|TRBJ2-3
CSVGRPSGGDTQYF
>TRBV7-3|TRBJ1-6
CASSSSGQGTSPLHF